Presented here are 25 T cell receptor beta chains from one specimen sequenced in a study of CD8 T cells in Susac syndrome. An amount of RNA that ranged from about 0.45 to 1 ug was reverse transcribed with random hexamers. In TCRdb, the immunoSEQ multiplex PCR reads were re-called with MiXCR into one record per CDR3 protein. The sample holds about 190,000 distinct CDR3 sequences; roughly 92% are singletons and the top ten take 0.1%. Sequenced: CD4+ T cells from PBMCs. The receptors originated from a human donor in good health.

DNA for the CDR3: TGTGCCATCAGTGAGACAGGGGAGAATGGCTACACCTTC. Translation: CAISETGENGYTF. The genes are TRBV10-3 and TRBJ1-2, with 7 bases fitting TRBD1. This CDR3 comprises 13 residues. Germline CDR1 and CDR2: ENHRY and SYGVKD. J gave up 6 bases and V 2 bases, and 3 bases lay outside the gene matches.

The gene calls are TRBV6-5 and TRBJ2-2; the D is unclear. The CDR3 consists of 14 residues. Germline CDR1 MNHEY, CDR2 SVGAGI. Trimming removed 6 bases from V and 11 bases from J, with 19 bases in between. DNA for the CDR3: TGTGCCAGCAGCCAACGGGTTATAGGCGCTGAGCTGTTTTTT. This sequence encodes CASSQRVIGAELFF.

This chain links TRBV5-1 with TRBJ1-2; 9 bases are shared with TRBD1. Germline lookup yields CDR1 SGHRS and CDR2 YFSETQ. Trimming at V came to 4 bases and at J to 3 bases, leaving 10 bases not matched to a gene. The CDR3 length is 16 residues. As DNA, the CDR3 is TGCGCCAGCAGCCCACGACAGGGGGGACTTGACTATGGCTACACCTTC. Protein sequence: CASSPRQGGLDYGYTF.

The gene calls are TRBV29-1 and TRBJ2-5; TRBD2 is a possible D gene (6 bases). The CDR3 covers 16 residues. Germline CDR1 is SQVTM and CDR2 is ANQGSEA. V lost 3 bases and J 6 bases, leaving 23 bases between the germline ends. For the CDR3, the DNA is TGCAGCGTTGACCTTGGGGTGGGGACTGGGCGGCAGACCCAGTACTTC. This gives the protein CSVDLGVGTGRQTQYF.

The CDR3 DNA reads TGTGCCAGCAGCCGCGAAGCGCATTCACCCCTCCACTTT. This translates into CASSREAHSPLHF. The V and J genes are TRBV7-2 and TRBJ1-6; D is unclear. The CDR3 runs 13 residues. Between the trimmed V and J ends, which lost 5 bases and 8 bases, there was a span of 10 bases. Germline V gene lookup returns CDR1 SGHTA and CDR2 FQGNSA. The full variable domain, completed using reference TRBV7-2 and TRBJ1-6, is GAGVSQSPSNKVTEKGKDVELRCDPISGHTALYWYRQSLGQGLEFLIYFQGNSAPDKSGLPSDRFSAERTGGSVSTLTIQRTQQEDSAVYLCASSREAHSPLHFGNGTRLTVT.

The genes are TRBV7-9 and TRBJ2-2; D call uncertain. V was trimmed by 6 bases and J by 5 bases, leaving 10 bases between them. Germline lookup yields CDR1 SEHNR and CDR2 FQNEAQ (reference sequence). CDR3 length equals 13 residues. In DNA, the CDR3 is TGTGCCAGCAGGCATAGAGGAACCGGGGAGCTGTTTTTT. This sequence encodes CASRHRGTGELFF.

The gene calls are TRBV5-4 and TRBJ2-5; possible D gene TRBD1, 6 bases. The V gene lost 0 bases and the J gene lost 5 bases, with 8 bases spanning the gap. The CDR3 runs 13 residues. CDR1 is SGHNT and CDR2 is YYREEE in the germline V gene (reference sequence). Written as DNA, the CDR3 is TGTGCCAGCAGCTTGGGACAGGTTGAGACCCAGTACTTC. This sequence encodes CASSLGQVETQYF.

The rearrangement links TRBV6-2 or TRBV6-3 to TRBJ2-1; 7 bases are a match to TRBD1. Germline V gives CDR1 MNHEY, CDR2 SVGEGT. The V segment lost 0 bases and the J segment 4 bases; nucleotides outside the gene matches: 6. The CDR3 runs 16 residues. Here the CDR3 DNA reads TGTGCCAGCAGTTACTCCCCTGGACAGGTTTACAATGAGCAGTTCTTC. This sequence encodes CASSYSPGQVYNEQFF.

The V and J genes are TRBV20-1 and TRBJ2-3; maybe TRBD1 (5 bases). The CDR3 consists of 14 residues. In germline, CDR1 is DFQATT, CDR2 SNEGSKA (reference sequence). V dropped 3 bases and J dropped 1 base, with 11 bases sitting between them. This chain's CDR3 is CSARRIQGTDTQYF. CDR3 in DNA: TGCAGTGCTAGGCGAATACAGGGCACAGATACGCAGTATTTT.

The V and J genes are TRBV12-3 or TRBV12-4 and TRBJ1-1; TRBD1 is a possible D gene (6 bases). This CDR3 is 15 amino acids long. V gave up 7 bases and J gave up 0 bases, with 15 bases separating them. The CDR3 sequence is CASNFRGGMNTEAFF. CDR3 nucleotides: TGTGCCAGCAACTTCAGGGGAGGGATGAACACTGAAGCTTTCTTT.

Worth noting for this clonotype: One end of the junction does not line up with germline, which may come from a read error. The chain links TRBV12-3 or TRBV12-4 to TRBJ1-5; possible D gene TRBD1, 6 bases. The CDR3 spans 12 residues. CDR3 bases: TGTGCCAGCAGCTTAGGGGGTATAGCCCAGCATTTT. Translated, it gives CASSLGGIAQHF.

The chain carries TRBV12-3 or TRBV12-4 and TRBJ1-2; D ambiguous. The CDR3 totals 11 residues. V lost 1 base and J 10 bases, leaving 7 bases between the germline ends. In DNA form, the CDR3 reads TGTGCCAGCAGTTTAGGAGGGCCCTACACCTTC. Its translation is CASSLGGPYTF.

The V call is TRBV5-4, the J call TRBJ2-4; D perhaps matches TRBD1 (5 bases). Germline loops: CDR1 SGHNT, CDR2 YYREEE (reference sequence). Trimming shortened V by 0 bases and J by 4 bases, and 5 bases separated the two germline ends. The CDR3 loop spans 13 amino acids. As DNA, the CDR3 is TGTGCCAGCAGCTTGGACAGGAAAAACATTCAGTACTTC. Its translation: CASSLDRKNIQYF.

The CDR3 nucleotides are TGTGCCAGCAGCTTGGATGAGACCCAGTACTTC. Encoded protein: CASSLDETQYF. The chain links TRBV5-4 to TRBJ2-5; no reliable D call. Germline assignment: CDR1 SGHNT and CDR2 YYREEE (reference sequence). Trimming removed 0 bases at V and 5 bases at J, with 2 bases between. There are 11 residues in the CDR3.

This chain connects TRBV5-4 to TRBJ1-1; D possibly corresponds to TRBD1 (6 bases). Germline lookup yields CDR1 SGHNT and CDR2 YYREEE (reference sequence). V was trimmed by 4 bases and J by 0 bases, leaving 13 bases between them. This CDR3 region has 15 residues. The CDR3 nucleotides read TGTGCCAGCAGCGCTCCGACAGGTCTGAACACTGAAGCTTTCTTT. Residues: CASSAPTGLNTEAFF.

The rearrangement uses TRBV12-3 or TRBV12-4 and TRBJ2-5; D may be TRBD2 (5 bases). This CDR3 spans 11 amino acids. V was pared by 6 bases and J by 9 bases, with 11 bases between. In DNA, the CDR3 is TGTGCCAGCAGCTTCGGGAAGGCCCAGTACTTC. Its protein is CASSFGKAQYF.

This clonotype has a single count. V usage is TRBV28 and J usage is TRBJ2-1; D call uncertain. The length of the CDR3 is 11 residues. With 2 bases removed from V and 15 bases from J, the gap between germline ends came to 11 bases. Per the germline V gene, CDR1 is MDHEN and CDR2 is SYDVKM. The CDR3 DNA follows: TGTGCCAGCAGTTTACGGCTCATGGCGTTCTTC. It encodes CASSLRLMAFF.

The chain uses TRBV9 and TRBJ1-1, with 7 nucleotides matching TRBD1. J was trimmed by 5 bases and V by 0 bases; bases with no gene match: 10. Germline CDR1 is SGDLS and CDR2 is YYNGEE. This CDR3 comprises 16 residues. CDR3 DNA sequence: TGTGCCAGCAGCGTAGGAGGGGGCGCAACTTGGACTGAAGCTTTCTTT. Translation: CASSVGGGATWTEAFF.

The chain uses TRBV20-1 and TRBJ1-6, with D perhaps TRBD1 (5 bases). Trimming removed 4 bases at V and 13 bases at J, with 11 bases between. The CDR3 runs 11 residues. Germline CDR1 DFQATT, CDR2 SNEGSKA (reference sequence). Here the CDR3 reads CSATDRPPLHF. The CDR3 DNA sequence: TGCAGTGCTACCGACAGACCGCCCCTCCACTTT.

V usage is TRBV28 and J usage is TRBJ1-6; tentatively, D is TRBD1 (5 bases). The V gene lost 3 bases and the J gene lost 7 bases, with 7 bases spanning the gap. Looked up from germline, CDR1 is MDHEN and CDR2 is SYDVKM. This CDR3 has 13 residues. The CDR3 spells CASSFSGNSPLHF. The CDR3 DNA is TGTGCCAGCAGTTTCTCAGGGAATTCACCCCTCCACTTT.

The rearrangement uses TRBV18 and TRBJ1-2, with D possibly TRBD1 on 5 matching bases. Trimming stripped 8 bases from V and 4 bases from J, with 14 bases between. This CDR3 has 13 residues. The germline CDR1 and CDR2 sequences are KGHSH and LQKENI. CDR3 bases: TGTGCCAGCCTCACCCAGCAGGGCTATGGCTACACCTTC. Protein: CASLTQQGYGYTF.

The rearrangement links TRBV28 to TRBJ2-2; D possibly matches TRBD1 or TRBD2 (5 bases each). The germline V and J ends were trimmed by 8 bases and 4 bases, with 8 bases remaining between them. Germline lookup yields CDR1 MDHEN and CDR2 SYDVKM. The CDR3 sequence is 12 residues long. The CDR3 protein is CASGDLTGELFF. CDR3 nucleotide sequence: TGTGCCAGCGGGGACCTCACCGGGGAGCTGTTTTTT.

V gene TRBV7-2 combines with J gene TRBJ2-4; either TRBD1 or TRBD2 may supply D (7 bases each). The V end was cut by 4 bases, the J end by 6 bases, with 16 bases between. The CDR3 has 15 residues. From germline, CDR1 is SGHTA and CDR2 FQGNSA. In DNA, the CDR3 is TGTGCCAGCAGCTCCGCACAGGGGAGGGGAAACATTCAGTACTTC. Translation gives CASSSAQGRGNIQYF.

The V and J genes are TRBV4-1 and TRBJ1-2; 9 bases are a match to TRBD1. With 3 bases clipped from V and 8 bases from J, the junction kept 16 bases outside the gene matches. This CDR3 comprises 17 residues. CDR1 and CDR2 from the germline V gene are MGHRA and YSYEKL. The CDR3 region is CASSQAQRDREAWGYTF. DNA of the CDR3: TGCGCCAGCAGCCAGGCTCAAAGGGACAGGGAGGCGTGGGGCTACACCTTC.

This chain's CDR3 is CSANGPSYEQYF. CDR3 nucleotides: TGCAGTGCTAACGGCCCCTCCTACGAGCAGTACTTC. This sequence joins TRBV20-1 and TRBJ2-7; D is undetermined. There are 12 residues in the CDR3. V was cut by 4 bases and J by 0 bases, with 7 bases left in between. Germline V gives CDR1 DFQATT, CDR2 SNEGSKA (reference sequence).